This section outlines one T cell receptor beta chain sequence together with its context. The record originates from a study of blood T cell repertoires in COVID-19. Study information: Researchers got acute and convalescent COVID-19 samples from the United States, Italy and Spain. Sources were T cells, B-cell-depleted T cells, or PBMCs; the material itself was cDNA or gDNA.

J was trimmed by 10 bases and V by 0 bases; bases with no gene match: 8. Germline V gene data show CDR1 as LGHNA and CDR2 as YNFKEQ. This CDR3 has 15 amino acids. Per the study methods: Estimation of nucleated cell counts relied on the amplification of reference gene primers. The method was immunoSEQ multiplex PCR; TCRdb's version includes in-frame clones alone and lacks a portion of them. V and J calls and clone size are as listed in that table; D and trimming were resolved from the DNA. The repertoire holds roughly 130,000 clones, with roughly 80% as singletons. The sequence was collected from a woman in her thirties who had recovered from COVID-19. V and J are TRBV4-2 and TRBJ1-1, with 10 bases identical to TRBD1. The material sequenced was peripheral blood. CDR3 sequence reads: CASSQDGTGDEAAFF. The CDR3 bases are TGTGCCAGCAGCCAAGACGGGACAGGGGATGAAGCAGCTTTCTTT.